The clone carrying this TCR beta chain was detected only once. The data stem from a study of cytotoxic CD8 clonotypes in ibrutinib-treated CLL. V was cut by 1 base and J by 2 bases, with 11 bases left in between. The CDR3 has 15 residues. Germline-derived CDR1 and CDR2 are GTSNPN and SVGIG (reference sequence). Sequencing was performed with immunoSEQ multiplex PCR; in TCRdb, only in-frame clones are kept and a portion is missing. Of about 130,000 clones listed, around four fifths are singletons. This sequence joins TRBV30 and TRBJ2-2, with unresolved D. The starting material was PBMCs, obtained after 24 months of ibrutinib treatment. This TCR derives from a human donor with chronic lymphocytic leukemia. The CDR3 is CAWSGGDLNTGELFF. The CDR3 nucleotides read TGTGCCTGGAGTGGAGGAGACCTAAACACCGGGGAGCTGTTTTTT.